These 32 T cell receptor beta chains share one sample of origin, sequenced in a study of CD8 T cells in ankylosing spondylitis (dated by TCRdb to the late 2010s). Broader findings and caveats from the paper: A TCR beta motif of about 8 highly homologous amino acid variants appeared characteristic of blood from ankylosing spondylitis patients.

The antigens these receptors bind are not known. Library method: 5' RACE. TCRdb shows the sequencer as Illumina HiSeq 2500. In TCRdb, the public reads were trimmed at Q25 with fastp and aligned with MiXCR, with productive beta chains retained. Duplicate CDR3 protein sequences are folded into a single record with the most common DNA and genes. The sample includes 470,000 or so distinct CDR3 sequences, with 25% to 30% observed a single time. Roughly 0.8% of the sample goes to the ten largest clones. The sequenced sample consisted of blood, either unsorted or a sorted T cell fraction (not recorded which). These receptors originate from a male donor with ankylosing spondylitis.

This clonotype was counted a single time. One junction end does not reproduce the germline sequence, and a read error may be involved. The genes are TRBV7-2 and TRBJ2-1; D unclear. There are 15 residues in the CDR3. The germline V gene encodes CDR1 SGHTA and CDR2 FQGNSA. The chain's CDR3 is CASSLRQARYNEQLF. In DNA form, the CDR3 reads TGTGCCAGCAGCTTAAGGCAGGCGAGGTACAATGAGCAGTTATTC.

The chain joins TRBV12-3 or TRBV12-4 to TRBJ2-5; 15 bases are a match to TRBD2. This CDR3 has 18 amino acids. V lost 2 bases to trimming and J lost 6 bases; unmatched junction nucleotides: 10. The DNA for the CDR3 is TGTGCCAGCAGTTTAACCCACGGACTAGCGGGAGGGCCGAAGACCCAGTACTTC. Its protein is CASSLTHGLAGGPKTQYF.

In this sample, this clonotype turned up a few times. The V call is TRBV5-1, the J call TRBJ1-1, with a tentative D call TRBD1 (6 bases). This CDR3 is 16 amino acids long. Per germline, CDR1 SGHRS and CDR2 YFSETQ. The V and J ends lost 4 bases and 6 bases respectively, with 22 bases between them. CDR3 loop: CASSDTGGYTDPEAFF. The CDR3 DNA reads as TGCGCCAGCAGCGATACCGGGGGCTACACTGACCCTGAAGCTTTCTTT.

The chain has TRBV3-1 and TRBJ2-1, with TRBD2 matching over 7 bases. Germline values: CDR1 LGHDT, CDR2 YNNKEL (reference sequence). Germline trimming cut 5 bases from V and 5 bases from J; bases unmatched to any gene: 15. The CDR3 sequence is 17 residues long. DNA of the CDR3: TGTGCCAGCAGCTCTAATCTAGCGGTTCGTGGTAACAATGAGCAGTTCTTC. This gives the protein CASSSNLAVRGNNEQFF.

The chain has TRBV10-3 and TRBJ1-2, with TRBD1 matching over 12 bases. Germline CDR1 reads ENHRY; CDR2 reads SYGVKD. This CDR3 has 14 amino acids. V shed 2 bases, J shed 13 bases, and the junction held 8 bases outside the gene matches. CDR3 DNA: TGTGCCATCAGTGAGATACCGGGACAGGGGGCGAGCACCTTC. Translating it yields CAISEIPGQGASTF.

The rearrangement uses TRBV6-1 and TRBJ2-7; D is unclear. Germline CDR1 MNHNS, CDR2 SASEGT. This CDR3 contains 13 residues. V was shortened by 7 bases and J by 6 bases, with 16 bases between the two germline ends. The CDR3 bases are TGTGCCAGCACCCCTAGTCGGGTAGGCGAGCAGTACTTC. This translates into CASTPSRVGEQYF.

The chain combines TRBV6-5 with TRBJ2-1; 12 bases map to TRBD2. This CDR3 is built from 19 residues. Germline V gene data show CDR1 as MNHEY and CDR2 as SVGAGI. Trimming took 4 bases from V and 4 from J; bases not matched to a gene: 14. The CDR3 here is CASSLAAPPTSGGYNEQFF. The CDR3 region has the DNA TGTGCCAGCAGTTTGGCCGCCCCACCGACTAGCGGGGGATACAATGAGCAGTTCTTC.

In its sample, this clonotype was seen a few times. The V and J genes are TRBV7-2 and TRBJ1-5; unclear D gene. The V end was cut by 3 bases, the J end by 3 bases, with 6 bases between. CDR3 length: 13 amino acids. CDR1 and CDR2 (germline): SGHTA, FQGNSA. CDR3 residues: CASSFRTNQPQHF. The CDR3 DNA reads as TGTGCCAGCAGCTTTCGAACCAATCAGCCCCAGCATTTT.

This clonotype was picked up a small number of times. The V and J genes are TRBV7-9 and TRBJ2-3; D possibly corresponds to TRBD2 (5 bases). Germline values: CDR1 SEHNR, CDR2 FQNEAQ (reference sequence). The CDR3 sequence is 12 residues long. Deletions cut 5 bases from V and 4 bases from J, with 7 bases between. This CDR3 is CASSEEADTQYF. CDR3 DNA sequence: TGTGCCAGCAGCGAGGAGGCAGATACGCAGTATTTT.

This clonotype came up once. V and J are TRBV19 and TRBJ2-3; 11 bases match TRBD2. Trimming removed 7 bases from V and 4 bases from J; junction bases left unmatched: 10. CDR3 length: 16 residues. Germline values: CDR1 LNHDA, CDR2 SQIVND (reference sequence). The CDR3 DNA follows: TGTGCCAGTACCACTAGCGGGGGTCCTTCGCCAGATACGCAGTATTTT. This sequence encodes CASTTSGGPSPDTQYF.

This clonotype was counted a few times. The junction and the germline gene differ at one end; a read error may be behind it. The rearrangement joins TRBV2 to TRBJ1-1; weak D call: TRBD1 (6 bases). Looked up from germline, CDR1 is SNHLY and CDR2 is FYNNEI. This CDR3 is built from 15 residues. CDR3 residues: CASSSFGGANAEAFF. CDR3 DNA sequence: TGTGCCAGCAGTTCCTTTGGGGGGGCGAACGCTGAAGCTTTCTTT.

This clonotype showed up just a few times. The chain couples TRBV5-1 to TRBJ1-3, with a tentative D call TRBD1 (5 bases). This CDR3 region has 16 residues. The V end lost 4 bases, the J end lost 0 bases, and 14 bases lay between the germline ends. Germline V CDR1 and CDR2: SGHRS, YFSETQ. The CDR3 protein is CASSRSPDSSGNTIYF. In nucleotides, the CDR3 is TGCGCCAGCAGCAGATCCCCCGACAGCTCTGGAAACACCATATATTTT. Full variable domain (outside the CDR3, taken from reference TRBV5-1 and TRBJ1-3): KAGVTQTPRYLIKTRGQQVTLSCSPISGHRSVSWYQQTPGQGLQFLFEYFSETQRNKGNFPGRFSGRQFSNSRSEMNVSTLELGDSALYLCASSRSPDSSGNTIYFGEGSWLTVV.

The chain combines TRBV5-1 with TRBJ2-1; D is possibly TRBD1 (6 bases). The CDR3 runs to 16 residues. CDR1 is SGHRS, CDR2 YFSETQ, per germline. The V and J ends lost 3 bases and 2 bases respectively, with 15 bases between them. In DNA, the CDR3 is TGCGCCAGCAGCTCGATGGGAGAGGGGGCCTACAATGAGCAGTTCTTC. Translation gives CASSSMGEGAYNEQFF.

The chain uses TRBV20-1 and TRBJ2-5, with no clear D. CDR3 length equals 12 residues. The germline CDR1 and CDR2 sequences are DFQATT and SNEGSKA (reference sequence). V gave up 2 bases and J gave up 6 bases, with 10 bases separating them. In nucleotides, the CDR3 is TGCAGTGCTAGAAACTTAGAGAAGACCCAGTACTTC. Protein: CSARNLEKTQYF.

The chain links TRBV11-2 to TRBJ1-1, with D unclear. The CDR3 has 12 residues. The germline V gene encodes CDR1 SGHAT and CDR2 FQNNGV. Trimming removed 4 bases from V and 11 bases from J, with 14 bases in between. The CDR3 DNA is TGTGCCAGCAGCTCTTGGGAGCTGTATGCTTTCTTT. It translates to CASSSWELYAFF.

The sample holds a few counts of this clonotype. The CDR3 loop is CASSLRLAYEQYV. The CDR3 DNA follows: TGTGCCAGCAGCTTAAGACTAGCCTACGAGCAGTACGTC. The genes are TRBV11-2 and TRBJ2-7; D may be TRBD2 (6 bases). This CDR3 comprises 13 residues. The V end was cut by 2 bases, the J end by 2 bases, with 7 bases between. Germline V gene sequence: CDR1 SGHAT, CDR2 FQNNGV.

This clonotype has a count of ten or more. The rearrangement joins TRBV7-9 to TRBJ2-2; 9 positions match TRBD1. This CDR3 region has 13 residues. After removal of 8 bases from V and 7 bases from J, the junction contained 5 bases not matched to a gene. Germline CDR1 reads SEHNR; CDR2 reads FQNEAQ (reference sequence). CDR3 residues: CASRTGGDGELFF. The CDR3 bases are TGTGCCAGCCGTACAGGGGGCGACGGGGAGCTGTTTTTT. Based on the CDR3 plus reference TRBV7-9 and TRBJ2-2, the full variable domain is DTGVSQNPRHKITKRGQNVTFRCDPISEHNRLYWYRQTLGQGPEFLTYFQNEAQLEKSRLLSDRFSAERPKGSFSTLEIQRTEQGDSAMYLCASRTGGDGELFFGEGSRLTVL.

The genes are TRBV20-1 and TRBJ1-2, with D perhaps TRBD1 (5 bases). The CDR3 length is 14 residues. The germline V and J ends were trimmed by 6 bases and 5 bases, with 19 bases remaining between them. The germline CDR1 and CDR2 sequences are DFQATT and SNEGSKA (reference sequence). CDR3 nucleotides: TGCAGTGCCAAAAGGGCAGGGTTAGGATATGGCTACACCTTC. This codes for CSAKRAGLGYGYTF.

The chain links TRBV5-1 to TRBJ2-3; TRBD2 matches 13 bases. The CDR3 is 16 amino acids. Trimming took 5 bases from V and 2 from J; bases not matched to a gene: 5. Germline lookup yields CDR1 SGHRS and CDR2 YFSETQ. The CDR3 nucleotides are TGCGCCAGCAGAAGGACTAGCGGGAGTAACACAGATACGCAGTATTTT. This codes for CASRRTSGSNTDTQYF.

The gene calls are TRBV7-2 and TRBJ2-3; possible D gene TRBD2, 6 bases. This CDR3 has 17 residues. V was trimmed by 2 bases and J by 0 bases, leaving 15 bases between them. CDR1 is SGHTA and CDR2 is FQGNSA in the germline V gene. The CDR3 protein is CASSLFGRGPSTDTQYF. CDR3 DNA: TGTGCCAGCAGCTTATTCGGGCGGGGTCCTAGCACAGATACGCAGTATTTT.

This clonotype was seen more than once but under ten times. CDR3 region: CASSLSFGTGTPNEQFF. In DNA form, the CDR3 reads TGCGCCAGCAGCTTGAGTTTTGGGACAGGGACACCCAATGAGCAGTTCTTC. The chain employs TRBV5-1 and TRBJ2-1; TRBD1 agrees at 9 bases. Germline V gene sequence: CDR1 SGHRS, CDR2 YFSETQ. The CDR3 has 17 amino acids. With 1 base clipped from V and 6 bases from J, the junction kept 11 bases outside the gene matches.

Only a few counts were recorded for this clonotype. The chain links TRBV5-1 to TRBJ1-1; possible D gene TRBD1, 6 bases. Germline values: CDR1 SGHRS, CDR2 YFSETQ. The CDR3 totals 15 residues. The germline V and J ends were trimmed by 3 bases and 4 bases, with 16 bases remaining between them. CDR3 DNA sequence: TGCGCCAGCAGCTCCGCAGGGGAGGATGTCACTGAAGCTTTCTTT. This gives the protein CASSSAGEDVTEAFF.

The table lists this clonotype with a few counts. The V gene is TRBV24-1, the J gene TRBJ2-1, with TRBD2 matching over 11 bases. The CDR3 spans 19 residues. V trimming: 3 bases; J trimming: 6 bases; junction bases outside the gene matches: 15. Germline CDR1 KGHDR, CDR2 SFDVKD. The CDR3 region is CATSDPGRATSGSLNEQFF. CDR3 nucleotides: TGTGCCACCAGTGATCCGGGACGGGCAACTAGCGGGAGTCTCAATGAGCAGTTCTTC.

The rearrangement links TRBV2 to TRBJ2-7; D is perhaps TRBD1 or TRBD2 (5 bases each). The CDR3 sequence is 13 residues long. Between the trimmed V and J ends, which lost 0 bases and 9 bases, there was a span of 12 bases. Germline values: CDR1 SNHLY, CDR2 FYNNEI. CDR3 coding DNA: TGTGCCAGCAGTGAAGCAGGCGTTGGGGGGCAGTACGTC. Protein sequence: CASSEAGVGGQYV.

This chain connects TRBV20-1 to TRBJ1-5; D not resolved. V lost 3 bases, J lost 5 bases, and 8 bases lay in between. Germline CDR1 and CDR2: DFQATT and SNEGSKA (reference sequence). The CDR3 is 12 amino acids. This chain's CDR3 is CSASLSDQPQHF. The CDR3 DNA follows: TGCAGTGCTAGTTTGAGCGATCAGCCCCAGCATTTT.

The rearrangement joins TRBV11-2 to TRBJ1-4, with D possibly being TRBD1 (5 bases). CDR1 and CDR2 (germline): SGHAT, FQNNGV. The CDR3 loop spans 18 amino acids. V shed 5 bases and J shed 2 bases, with 21 bases lying between them. The CDR3 here is CASSGRGLMGPTNEKLFF. DNA for the CDR3: TGTGCCAGCAGCGGGCGGGGGTTGATGGGGCCTACTAATGAAAAACTGTTTTTT.

This clonotype was picked up a small number of times. The chain combines TRBV27 with TRBJ1-1; the D gene is possibly TRBD1 (5 bases). The CDR3 extends over 14 amino acids. CDR1 MNHEY and CDR2 SMNVEV come from the germline V gene (reference sequence). Trimming took off 2 bases at V and 4 bases at J, with 11 bases between the two ends. The CDR3 DNA follows: TGTGCCAGCAGTTTACGACAGATGGGCACTGAAGCTTTCTTT. Its protein is CASSLRQMGTEAFF.

In this sample, this clonotype turned up a few times. J is TRBJ1-2 and V is TRBV29-1, with D possibly being TRBD1 (5 bases). The germline CDR1 and CDR2 sequences are SQVTM and ANQGSEA. Trimming cost V 5 bases and J 6 bases, with 16 bases left between them. The length of the CDR3 is 13 residues. CDR3 nucleotide sequence: TGCAGCGTTTATCAGACAGTAAAGAATGGCTACACCTTC. As protein: CSVYQTVKNGYTF.

This clonotype has only a few counts. The chain carries TRBV7-2 and TRBJ1-5; no reliable D call. Trimming stripped 1 base from V and 2 bases from J, with 9 bases between. Germline assignment: CDR1 SGHTA and CDR2 FQGNSA. This CDR3 has 15 residues. The CDR3 sequence: CASSLEYQGNQPQHF. CDR3 coding DNA: TGTGCCAGCAGCTTAGAATACCAGGGCAATCAGCCCCAGCATTTT.

CDR3 bases: TGTGCCAGCAGCTTTGGGTCGGGCTACAATGAGCAGTTCTTC. It yields the protein CASSFGSGYNEQFF. The chain links TRBV5-5 to TRBJ2-1; D unresolved. The CDR3 consists of 14 residues. CDR1 and CDR2 from the germline V gene are SGHKS and YYEKEE (reference sequence). Trimming cost V 2 bases and J 3 bases, with 9 bases left between them.

This clonotype has just a few counts. CDR3 coding DNA: TGCAGTGCTTTACGGGCCCGCGAGCAGTACTTC. Its protein product is CSALRAREQYF. This chain links TRBV20-1 with TRBJ2-7; D gene unclear. Looked up from germline, CDR1 is DFQATT and CDR2 is SNEGSKA (reference sequence). This CDR3 spans 11 amino acids. The ends were cut back, 5 bases at V and 6 bases at J, with 11 bases in the middle.

There are a few counts of this clonotype. The gene calls are TRBV7-2 and TRBJ1-1, with 7 bases lining up with TRBD1. The germline gives CDR1 SGHTA, CDR2 FQGNSA. This CDR3 has 15 residues. V shed 4 bases, J shed 4 bases, and the junction held 9 bases outside the gene matches. CDR3 protein: CASSSHRGFGTEAFF. CDR3 DNA: TGTGCCAGCAGCTCTCACAGGGGTTTTGGCACTGAAGCTTTCTTT.